This T cell receptor (beta chain) was obtained from a study of response to subunit inactivated influenza vaccine (dated by TCRdb to the late 2010s). Broadly, across the study: The study used deep quantitative T cell receptor repertoire profiling to track responses to a trivalent subunit inactivated influenza vaccine.

The library was obtained by RT-PCR. These reads were obtained on an Illumina HiSeq 2500. TCRdb ran its own pipeline on the public reads, namely fastp trimming at Q25 and MiXCR clone calling, and kept in-frame beta chains. All rows with the same CDR3 protein become a single entry with the most common DNA and genes. The sample has approximately 520,000 distinct CDR3 sequences on record, 16% of them singletons. The biggest ten clones account for 3% of the sample. This clonotype was counted a few times. No cognate antigen has been identified for it. No base quality values were provided; no much bigger clone lies one nucleotide off. General study outcomes and caveats: It was suggested by the authors that each seasonal influenza vaccination may recruit only a limited number of new T cells.

The CDR3, cysteine through phenylalanine, is 18 amino acids long. The entry retains the CDR3 DNA only, 54 bases that are in frame from base 1. Deletion took 4 bases off V and 1 base off J, with a span of 20 bases between the germline ends. The germline V gene supplies CDR1 LGHNA and CDR2 YSLEER. This specimen consisted of CD4+ T cells sorted from PBMCs, obtained less than 30 months after vaccination. Recombination connected TRBV4-3 to TRBJ1-3; the D gene is perhaps TRBD1, on 6 matching bases. The sequence derives from a man in his fifties or sixties who received an inactivated influenza vaccine. Donor details come from another sample of the same person, matched by shared clones. Read as DNA, the sequence is TGCGCCAGCAGCCCCGCCGACCGAAGGGGGACTTCTGGAAACACCATATATTTT. It specifies CASSPADRRGTSGNTIYF.